This T cell receptor beta chain was retrieved from a study of T-cell memory formation after mild COVID-19. Whole-study context: Among the donors, TCR clusters were largely specific to each donor.

J gave up 8 bases and V 5 bases, and 9 bases lay outside the gene matches. This CDR3 has 15 residues. Germline-derived CDR1 and CDR2 are SGHKS and YYEKEE (reference sequence). TCRdb ran MiXCR on the 5' RACE reads and lists one entry per CDR3 protein. The profile shows over 350,000 distinct CDR3 sequences, about 24% of them singletons. General observations from the study: Mainly in CM and EM were contracting CD4+ clones; CD8+ were in EMRA. The pre-infection memory compartment contained some responding clones, suggesting cross-reactive memory joined.

This clonotype was recorded a few times. No antigen is known for it. The chain is built from TRBV5-5 and TRBJ2-1; TRBD2 matches 11 bases. The sample taken for sequencing was PBMCs or a T cell subset sorted from them (not recorded which). The TCR was taken from an adult woman who had mild COVID-19 (a few samples of this study predate the infection). Cell type and time point are not known. The CDR3 region has the DNA TGTGCCAGCAGTTCCGCTAGCGGGGGGCTGTATGAGCAGTTCTTC. The encoded protein is CASSSASGGLYEQFF.